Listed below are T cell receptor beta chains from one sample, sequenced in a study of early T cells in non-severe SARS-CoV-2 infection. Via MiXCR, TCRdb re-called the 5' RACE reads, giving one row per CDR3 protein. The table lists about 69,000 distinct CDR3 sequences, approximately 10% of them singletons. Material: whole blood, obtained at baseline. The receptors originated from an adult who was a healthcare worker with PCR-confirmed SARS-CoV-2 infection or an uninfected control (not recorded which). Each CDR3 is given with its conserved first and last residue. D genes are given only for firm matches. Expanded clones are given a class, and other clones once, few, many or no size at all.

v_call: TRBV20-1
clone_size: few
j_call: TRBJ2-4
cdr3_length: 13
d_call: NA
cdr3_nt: TGCAGTGCTAGGGCCCACGGTATGGACATTCAGTACTTC
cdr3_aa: CSARAHGMDIQYF

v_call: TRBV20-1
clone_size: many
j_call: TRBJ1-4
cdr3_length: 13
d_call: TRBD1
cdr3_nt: TGCAGTGTCGCTCAGGGGGCCAATCAAGGACTGTTTTTT
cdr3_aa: CSVAQGANQGLFF

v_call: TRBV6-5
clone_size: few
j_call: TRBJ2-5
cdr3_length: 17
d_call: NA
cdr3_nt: TGTGCCAGCAGTTACTCGGGGGGACGGGGACCAGGGGAGACCCAGTACTTC
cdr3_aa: CASSYSGGRGPGETQYF

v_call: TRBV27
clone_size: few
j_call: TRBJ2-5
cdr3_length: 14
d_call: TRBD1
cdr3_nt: TGTGCCAGCAGAAGGACAGGGCAACAAGAGACCCAGTACTTC
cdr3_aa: CASRRTGQQETQYF

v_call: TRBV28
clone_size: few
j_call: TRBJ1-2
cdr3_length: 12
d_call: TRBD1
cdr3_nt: TGTGCCAGCAGTACTACAGGGGTTGGCTACACCTTC
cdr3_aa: CASSTTGVGYTF

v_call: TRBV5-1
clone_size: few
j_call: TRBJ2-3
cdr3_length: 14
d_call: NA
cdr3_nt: TGCGCCAGCAGCTTTGGGGGGAAAGGAGATACGCAGTATTTT
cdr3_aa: CASSFGGKGDTQYF

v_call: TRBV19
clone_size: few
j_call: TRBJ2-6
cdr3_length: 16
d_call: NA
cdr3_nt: TGTGCCAGTAGTGTACCGGGACCTTCTGGGGCCAACGTCCTGACTTTC
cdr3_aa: CASSVPGPSGANVLTF

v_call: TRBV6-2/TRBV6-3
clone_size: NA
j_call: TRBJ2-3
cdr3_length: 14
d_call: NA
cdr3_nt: TGTGCCAGCAGTTCCCGGGGGGCCGGAGATACGCAGTATTTT
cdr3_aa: CASSSRGAGDTQYF

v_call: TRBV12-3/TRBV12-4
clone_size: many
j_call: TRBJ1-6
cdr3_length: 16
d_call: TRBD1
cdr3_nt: TGTGCCAGCAGTCCATACGGACAGGGCCTGAACTCACCCCTCCACTTT
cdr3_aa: CASSPYGQGLNSPLHF

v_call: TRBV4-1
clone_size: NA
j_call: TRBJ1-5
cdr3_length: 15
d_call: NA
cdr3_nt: TGCGCCAGCAGCCATACTGACAGGTTCTATCAGCCCCAGCATTTT
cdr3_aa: CASSHTDRFYQPQHF

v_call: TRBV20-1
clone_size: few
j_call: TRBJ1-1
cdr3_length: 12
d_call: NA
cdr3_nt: TGCAGTGTCAGACAGACGAACACTGAAGCTTTCTTT
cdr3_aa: CSVRQTNTEAFF

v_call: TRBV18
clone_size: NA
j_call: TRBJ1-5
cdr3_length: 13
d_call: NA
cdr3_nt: TGTGCCAGCTCACCTTTCGGGAATCAGCCCCAGCATTTT
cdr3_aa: CASSPFGNQPQHF

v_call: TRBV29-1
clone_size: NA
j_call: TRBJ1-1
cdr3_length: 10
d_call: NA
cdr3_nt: TGCAGCGTCGTGGGGACAAAAGCTTTCTTT
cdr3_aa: CSVVGTKAFF

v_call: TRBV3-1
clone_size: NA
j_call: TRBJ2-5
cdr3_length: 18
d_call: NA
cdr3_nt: TGTGCCAGCAGCCAAGATTCGCCATCCACCGAACTTTTTGAGACCCAGTACTTC
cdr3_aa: CASSQDSPSTELFETQYF

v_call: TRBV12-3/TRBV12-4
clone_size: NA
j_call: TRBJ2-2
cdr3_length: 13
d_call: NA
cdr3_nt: TGTGCCAGCAGTCGCCCCGTCACCGGGGAGCTGTTTTTT
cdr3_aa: CASSRPVTGELFF

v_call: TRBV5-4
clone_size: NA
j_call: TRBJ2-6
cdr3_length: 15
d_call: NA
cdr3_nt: TGTGCCAGCAGCTTGCCGGGGGCTGGGGCCAACGTCCTGACTTTC
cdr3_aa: CASSLPGAGANVLTF

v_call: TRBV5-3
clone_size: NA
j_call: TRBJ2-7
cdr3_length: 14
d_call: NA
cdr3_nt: TGTGCCAGAAGCTTGGGGACGGAACCCTACGAGCAGTACTTC
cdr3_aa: CARSLGTEPYEQYF

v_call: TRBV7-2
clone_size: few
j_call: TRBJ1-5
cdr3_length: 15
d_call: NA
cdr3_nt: TGTGCCAGCAGCCAAGCTCCCAACAAAGGGCAGCCCCAGCATTTT
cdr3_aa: CASSQAPNKGQPQHF

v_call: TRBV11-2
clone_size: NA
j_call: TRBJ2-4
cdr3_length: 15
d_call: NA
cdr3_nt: TGTGCCAGCAGCTTGGGGGGGCTAGCCAAAAACATTCAGTACTTC
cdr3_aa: CASSLGGLAKNIQYF

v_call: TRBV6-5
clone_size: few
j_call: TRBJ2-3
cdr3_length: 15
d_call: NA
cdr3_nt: TGTGCCAGCAGTTATGATGGATATCACACAGATACGCAGTATTTT
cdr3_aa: CASSYDGYHTDTQYF

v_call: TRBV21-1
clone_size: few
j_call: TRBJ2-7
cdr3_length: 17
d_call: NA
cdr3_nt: TGTGCCAGCAGCAAGGGAGAGGGCCTCCTGAACGACTACGAGCAGTACTTC
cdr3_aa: CASSKGEGLLNDYEQYF

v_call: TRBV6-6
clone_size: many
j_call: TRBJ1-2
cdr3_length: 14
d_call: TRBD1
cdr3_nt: TGTGCCAGCCAATCCGGGACAGGGAACTATGGCTACACCTTC
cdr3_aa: CASQSGTGNYGYTF

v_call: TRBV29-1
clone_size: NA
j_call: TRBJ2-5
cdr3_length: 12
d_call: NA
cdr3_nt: TGCAGCGTTGGACATCTCCAAGAGACCCAGTACTTC
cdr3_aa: CSVGHLQETQYF

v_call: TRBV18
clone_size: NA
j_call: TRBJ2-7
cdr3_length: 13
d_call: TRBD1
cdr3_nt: TGTGCCAGCTCAAAGGACAGGGGTTACGAGCAGTACTTC
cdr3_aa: CASSKDRGYEQYF

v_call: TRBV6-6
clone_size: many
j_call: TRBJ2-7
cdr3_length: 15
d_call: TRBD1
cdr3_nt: TGTGCCAGCAGGCCACGAGACAGGGGGTTTTACGAGCAGTACTTC
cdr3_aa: CASRPRDRGFYEQYF

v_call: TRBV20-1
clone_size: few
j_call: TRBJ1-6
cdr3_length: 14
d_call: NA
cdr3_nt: TGCAGTGCTAGAAGGGTCAGCTATAATTCACCCCTCCACTTT
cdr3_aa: CSARRVSYNSPLHF

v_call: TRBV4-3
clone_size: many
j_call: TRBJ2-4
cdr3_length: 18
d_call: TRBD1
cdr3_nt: TGCGCCAGCAGCCAAGATCAGGGACAGGGGAAGCCAAAAAACATTCAGTACTTC
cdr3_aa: CASSQDQGQGKPKNIQYF

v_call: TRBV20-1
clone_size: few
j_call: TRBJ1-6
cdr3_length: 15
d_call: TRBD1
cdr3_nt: TGCAGTGCTAGAGTGATAGGGGGCGGGAATTCACCCCTCCACTTT
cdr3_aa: CSARVIGGGNSPLHF

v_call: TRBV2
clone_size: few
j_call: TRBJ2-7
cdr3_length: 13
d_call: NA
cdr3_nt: TGTGCCAGCACCGAAGGGCAGATCTACGAGCAGTACTTC
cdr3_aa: CASTEGQIYEQYF

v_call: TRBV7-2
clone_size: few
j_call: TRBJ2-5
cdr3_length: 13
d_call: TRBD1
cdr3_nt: TGTGCCAGCAGCTGGGACAGGGGCGAGACCCAGTACTTC
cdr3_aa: CASSWDRGETQYF

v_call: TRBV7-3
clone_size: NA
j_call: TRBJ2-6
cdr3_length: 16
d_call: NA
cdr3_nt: TGTGCCAGCAGCTTATCGCAAGCCTCTGGGGCCAACGTCCTGACTTTC
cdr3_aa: CASSLSQASGANVLTF

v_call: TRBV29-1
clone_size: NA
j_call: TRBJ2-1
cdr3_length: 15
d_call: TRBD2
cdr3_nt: TGCAGCGTCTCGACTAGCGGGAGATCCTACAATGAGCAGTTCTTC
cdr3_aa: CSVSTSGRSYNEQFF

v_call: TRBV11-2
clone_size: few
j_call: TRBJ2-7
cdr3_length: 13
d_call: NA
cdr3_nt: TGTGCCAGCAGCTTAGCCCGGACCTACGAGCAGTACTTC
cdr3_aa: CASSLARTYEQYF

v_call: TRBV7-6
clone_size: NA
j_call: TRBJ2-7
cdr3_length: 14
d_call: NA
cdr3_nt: TGTGCCAGCAGCCATCGGGCCCCCAATGGCGAGCAGTACTTC
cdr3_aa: CASSHRAPNGEQYF

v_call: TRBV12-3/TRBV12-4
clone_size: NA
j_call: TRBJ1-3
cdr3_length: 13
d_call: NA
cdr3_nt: TGTGCCAGCAGTTCAATCTCTGGAAACACCATATATTTT
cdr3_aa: CASSSISGNTIYF

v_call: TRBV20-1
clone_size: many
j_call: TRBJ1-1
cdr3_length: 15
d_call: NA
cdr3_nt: TGCAGTGCTAGAGGCTTGAGCCGCAGCGACACTGAAGCTTTCTTT
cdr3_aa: CSARGLSRSDTEAFF

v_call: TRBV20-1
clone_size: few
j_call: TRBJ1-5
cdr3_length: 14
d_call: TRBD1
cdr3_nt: TGCAGTGCCATCGGACAGGGGGCCCAGCAGCCCCAGCATTTT
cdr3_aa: CSAIGQGAQQPQHF

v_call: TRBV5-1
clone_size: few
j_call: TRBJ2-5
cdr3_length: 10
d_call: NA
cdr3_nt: TGCGCCAGCTCGACGGAGACCCAGTACTTC
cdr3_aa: CASSTETQYF

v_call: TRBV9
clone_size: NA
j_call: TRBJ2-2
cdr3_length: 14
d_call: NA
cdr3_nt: TGTGCCAGCAGCGTAGCTACTTCCACCGGGGAGCTGTTTTTT
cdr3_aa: CASSVATSTGELFF

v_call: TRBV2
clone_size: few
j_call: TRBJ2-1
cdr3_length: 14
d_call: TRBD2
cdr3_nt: TGTGCCAGCAATGCGGGAGGCACGGGGTATGAGCAGTTCTTC
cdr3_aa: CASNAGGTGYEQFF

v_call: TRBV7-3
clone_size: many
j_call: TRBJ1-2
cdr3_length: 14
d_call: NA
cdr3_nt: TGTGCCAGCAGCTTTACCGGAGATCCCACTGGCTACACCTTC
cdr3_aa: CASSFTGDPTGYTF

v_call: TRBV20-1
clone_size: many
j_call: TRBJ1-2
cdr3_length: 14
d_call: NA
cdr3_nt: TGCAGTGCTAGACCCCGTGCGGGTAACTATGGCTACACCTTC
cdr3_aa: CSARPRAGNYGYTF

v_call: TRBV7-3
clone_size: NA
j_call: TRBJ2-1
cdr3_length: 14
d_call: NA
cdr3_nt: TGTGCCAGCAGCCGAAACACAAACTACAATGAGCAGTTCTTC
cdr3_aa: CASSRNTNYNEQFF

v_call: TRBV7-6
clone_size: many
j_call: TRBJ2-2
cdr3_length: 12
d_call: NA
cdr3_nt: TGTGCCAGCAGCATAGAGGCCGGGGAGCTGTTTTTT
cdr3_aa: CASSIEAGELFF

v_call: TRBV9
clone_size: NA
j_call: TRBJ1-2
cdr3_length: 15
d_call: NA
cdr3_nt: TGTGTCAGCAGCCCCCTGGGGAAGGACAACTATGGCTACACCTTC
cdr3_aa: CVSSPLGKDNYGYTF

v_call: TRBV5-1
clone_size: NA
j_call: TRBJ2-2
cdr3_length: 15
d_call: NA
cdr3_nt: TGCGCCACGAGAACCGGGACCGTGAACACCGGGGAGCTGTTTTTT
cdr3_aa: CATRTGTVNTGELFF

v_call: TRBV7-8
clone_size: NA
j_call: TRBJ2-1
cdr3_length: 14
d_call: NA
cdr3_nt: TGTGCCAGCAGGGTAGAGGCTGGAAGACATGAGCAGTTCTTC
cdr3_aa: CASRVEAGRHEQFF

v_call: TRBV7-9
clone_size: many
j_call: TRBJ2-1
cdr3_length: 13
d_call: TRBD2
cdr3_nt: TGTGCCAGCGGTACTAGCGGATACAATGAGCAGTTCTTC
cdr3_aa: CASGTSGYNEQFF

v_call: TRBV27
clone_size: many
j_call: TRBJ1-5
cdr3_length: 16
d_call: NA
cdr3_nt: TGTGCCAGCAGTTTCTGGTTTCCAGACAGGAATCAGCCCCAGCATTTT
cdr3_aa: CASSFWFPDRNQPQHF

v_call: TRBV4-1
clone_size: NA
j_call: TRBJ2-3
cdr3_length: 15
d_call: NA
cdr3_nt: TGCGCCAGCAGCCAAGAGCCAGGGGTTGGAGATACGCAGTATTTT
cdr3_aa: CASSQEPGVGDTQYF

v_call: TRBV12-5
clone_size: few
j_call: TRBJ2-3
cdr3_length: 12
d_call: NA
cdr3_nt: TGTGCTAGTAGGGGCCGTGAAGATACGCAGTATTTT
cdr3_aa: CASRGREDTQYF

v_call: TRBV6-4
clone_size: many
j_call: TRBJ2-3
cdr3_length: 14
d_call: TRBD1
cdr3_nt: TGTGCCAGCGCCCAGGACAGGGGCACAGATACGCAGTATTTT
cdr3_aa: CASAQDRGTDTQYF

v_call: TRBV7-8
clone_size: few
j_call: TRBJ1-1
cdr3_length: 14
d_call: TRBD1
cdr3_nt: TGTGCCAGCAGCTTAAGGTTTCCGACAGGGGGCACGGTCTTT
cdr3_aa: CASSLRFPTGGTVF

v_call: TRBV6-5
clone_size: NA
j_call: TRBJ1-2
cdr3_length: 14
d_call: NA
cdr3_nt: TGTGCCAGCAGTTACTCTGGAGGCCGGGTTGGCTACACCTTC
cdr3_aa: CASSYSGGRVGYTF

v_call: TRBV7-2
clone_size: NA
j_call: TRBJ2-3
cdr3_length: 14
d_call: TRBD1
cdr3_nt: TGTGCCAGCAGCTTGCAGGGGGCGATAGATACGCAGTATTTT
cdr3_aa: CASSLQGAIDTQYF

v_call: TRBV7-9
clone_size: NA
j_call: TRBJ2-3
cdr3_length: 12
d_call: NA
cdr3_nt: TGTGCCAGCAGCCGAAGCACAGATACGCAGTATTTT
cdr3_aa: CASSRSTDTQYF

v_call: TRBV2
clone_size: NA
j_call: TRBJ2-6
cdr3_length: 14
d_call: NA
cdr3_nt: TGTGCCAGCACCTGGGATTCTGGGGCCAACGTCCTGACTTTC
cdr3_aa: CASTWDSGANVLTF

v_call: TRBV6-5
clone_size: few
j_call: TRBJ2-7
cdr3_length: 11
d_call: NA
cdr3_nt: TGTGCCAGCAGTTCCCCCAGCGAGCAGTACTTC
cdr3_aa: CASSSPSEQYF

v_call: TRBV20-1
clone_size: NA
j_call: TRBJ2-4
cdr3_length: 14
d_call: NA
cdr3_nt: TGCAGTGCCTTACCAGGACTCCTCAAAAACATTCAGTACTTC
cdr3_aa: CSALPGLLKNIQYF

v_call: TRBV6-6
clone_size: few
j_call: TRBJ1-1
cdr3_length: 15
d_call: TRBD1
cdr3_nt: TGTGCCAGCAGAAAACAGGGGGCTCAGTTCACTGAAGCTTTCTTT
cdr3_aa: CASRKQGAQFTEAFF